Sequencing of this T cell receptor beta chain was carried out in a study of Tregs in tolerant kidney transplant recipients. Study-level points and caveats: The most relevant donor-specific Treg TCRbeta repertoire apparently came from expansion with activated donor B cells. Changing PCR primers prevented nucleotide comparison between some patients' samples.

Related graft donors supplied nonmyeloablative bone marrow transplants, and mixed chimerism was transient. Sequencing was performed with immunoSEQ multiplex PCR; in TCRdb, only in-frame clones are kept and a portion is missing. The table has tens of thousands of clones, 91% seen once. After removal of 4 bases from V and 2 bases from J, the junction contained 11 bases not matched to a gene. CDR1 is SGDLS, CDR2 YYNGEE, per germline. The CDR3 covers 17 residues. Points on this clone: The antigen is not known.

The starting material was CD4+ T cells from blood (PBMCs), obtained 24 months after the transplant. The receptor's source is a human patient who received a combined kidney and bone marrow transplant. Some T cells may originate from the graft donor. The rearrangement uses TRBV9 and TRBJ2-3; TRBD1 aligns across 9 bases. Written as DNA, the CDR3 is TGTGCCAGCAGCCTATATACAGGGGGCATAACCACAGATACGCAGTATTTT. It is translated as CASSLYTGGITTDTQYF.